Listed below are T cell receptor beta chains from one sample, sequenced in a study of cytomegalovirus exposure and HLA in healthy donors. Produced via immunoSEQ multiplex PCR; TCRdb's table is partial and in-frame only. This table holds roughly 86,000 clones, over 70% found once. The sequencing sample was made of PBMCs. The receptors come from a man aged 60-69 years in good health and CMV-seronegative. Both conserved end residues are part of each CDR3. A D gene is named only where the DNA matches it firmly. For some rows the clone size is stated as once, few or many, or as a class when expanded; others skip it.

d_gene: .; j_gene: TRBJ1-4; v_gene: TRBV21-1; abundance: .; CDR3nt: TGTGCCAGCAGCAAAGGAGGCCACTATGAAAAACTGTTTTTT; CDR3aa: CASSKGGHYEKLFF
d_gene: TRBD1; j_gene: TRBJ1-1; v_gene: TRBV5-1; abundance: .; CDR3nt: TGCGCCAGCAGCTTGGCCCCACAGGGGGCGAACACTGAAGCTTTCTTT; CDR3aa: CASSLAPQGANTEAFF
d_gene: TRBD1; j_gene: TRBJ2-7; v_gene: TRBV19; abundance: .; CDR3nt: TGTGCCAGTAGTATAGGGACAGGGACCTACGAGCAGTACTTC; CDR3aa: CASSIGTGTYEQYF
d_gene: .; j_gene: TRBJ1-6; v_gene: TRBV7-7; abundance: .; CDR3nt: TGTGCCAGCAGCTTAGTCGGACAGTTATATTCACCCCTCCACTTT; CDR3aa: CASSLVGQLYSPLHF
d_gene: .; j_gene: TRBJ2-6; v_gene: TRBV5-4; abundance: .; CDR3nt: TGTGCCGCGCGAACAGGGTTTGCTGGGGCCAACGTCCTGACTTTC; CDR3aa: CAARTGFAGANVLTF
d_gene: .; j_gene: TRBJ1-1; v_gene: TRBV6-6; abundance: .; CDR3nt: TGTGCCAGCAGTTCCGCGACAGGGAACACTGAAGCTTTCTTT; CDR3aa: CASSSATGNTEAFF
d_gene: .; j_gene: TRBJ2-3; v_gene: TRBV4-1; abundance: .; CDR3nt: TGCGCCAGCAGCCAAGTCCGGGGCACAGATACGCAGTATTTT; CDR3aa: CASSQVRGTDTQYF
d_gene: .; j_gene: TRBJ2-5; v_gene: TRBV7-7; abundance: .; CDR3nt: TGTGCCAGCAGCTTAGAAGGAAACAGACAAGAGACCCAGTACTTC; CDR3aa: CASSLEGNRQETQYF
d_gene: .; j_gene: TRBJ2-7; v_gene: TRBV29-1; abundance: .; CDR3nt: TGCAGCGTTGACGGGGGAACGGACGAGCAGTACTTC; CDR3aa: CSVDGGTDEQYF
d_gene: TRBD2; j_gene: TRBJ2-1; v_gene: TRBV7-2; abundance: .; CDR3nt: TGTGCCAGCAGCACCTCCCGTGCTAGCGGGATCCGCTCGGGAAAGTTCTTC; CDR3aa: CASSTSRASGIRSGKFF
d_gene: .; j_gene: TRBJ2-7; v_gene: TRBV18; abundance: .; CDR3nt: TGTGCCAGCTCCAGGGGTTCCCGTGGGGACGAGCAGTACTTC; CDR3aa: CASSRGSRGDEQYF
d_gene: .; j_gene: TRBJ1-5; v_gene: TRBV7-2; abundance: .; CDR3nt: TGTGCCAGCAGCAGTACAGGGTTCTACAATCAGCCCCAGCATTTT; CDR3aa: CASSSTGFYNQPQHF
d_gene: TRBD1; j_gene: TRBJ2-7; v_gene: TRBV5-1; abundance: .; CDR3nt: TGCGCCAGCAGCTTGGACACGACCGGGACAGGGATTCCCTACAAGCAGTACTTC; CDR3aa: CASSLDTTGTGIPYKQYF
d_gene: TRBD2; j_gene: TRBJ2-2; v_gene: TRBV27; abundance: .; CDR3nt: TGTGCCAGCAGTTCTGCGGGGGGGCCCCGAACCGGGGAGCTGTTTTTT; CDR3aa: CASSSAGGPRTGELFF
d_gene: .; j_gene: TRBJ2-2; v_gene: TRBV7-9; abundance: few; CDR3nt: TGTGCCAGCAGCTTCTCGGGGAACACCGGGGAGCTGTTTTTT; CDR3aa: CASSFSGNTGELFF
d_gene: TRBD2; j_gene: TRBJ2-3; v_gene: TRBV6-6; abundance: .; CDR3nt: TGTGCCAGCAATCCGGGACTAGGGGACACAGATACGCAGTATTTT; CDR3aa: CASNPGLGDTDTQYF
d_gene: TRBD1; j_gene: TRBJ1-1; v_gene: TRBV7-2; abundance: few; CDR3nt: TGTGCCAGCAGCTTGGGGGACAGGGTCGGGGCTGAAGCTTTCTTT; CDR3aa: CASSLGDRVGAEAFF
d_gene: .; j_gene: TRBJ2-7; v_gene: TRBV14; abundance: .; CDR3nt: TGTGCCAGCAGCCAGCCAGGGTCCTACGAGCAGTACTTC; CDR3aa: CASSQPGSYEQYF
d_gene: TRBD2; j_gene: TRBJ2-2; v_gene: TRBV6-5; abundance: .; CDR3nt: TGTGCCAGCAGTTACGGACTAGCGGACGGGGAGCTGTTTTTT; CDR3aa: CASSYGLADGELFF
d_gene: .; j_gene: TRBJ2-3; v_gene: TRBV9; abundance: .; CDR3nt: TGTGCCAGCAGCGAACTCTCCGGGAGCACAGATACGCAGTATTTT; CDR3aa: CASSELSGSTDTQYF
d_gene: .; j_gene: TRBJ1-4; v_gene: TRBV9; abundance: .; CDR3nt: TGTGCCAGCAGCGCCTGGGGCAGGGTTGAGGAAAAACTGTTTTTT; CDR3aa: CASSAWGRVEEKLFF
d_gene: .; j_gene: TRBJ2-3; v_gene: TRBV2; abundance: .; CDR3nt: TGTGCCAGCAGTGAAGGGGGGCAGGGCACAGATACGCAGTATTTT; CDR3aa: CASSEGGQGTDTQYF
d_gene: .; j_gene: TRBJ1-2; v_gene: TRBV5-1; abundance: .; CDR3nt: TGCGCCAGCAGCTTGGAGCAGGCCACGACGGGGGGCTACACCTTC; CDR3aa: CASSLEQATTGGYTF
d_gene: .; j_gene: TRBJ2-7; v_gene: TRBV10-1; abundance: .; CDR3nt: TGCGCCAGAAAGGAGTCCTCTTCCTACGAGCAGTACTTC; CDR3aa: CARKESSSYEQYF
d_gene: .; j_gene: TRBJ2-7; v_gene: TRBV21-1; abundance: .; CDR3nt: TGTGCCAGCAGCACAGGAACTTCCGGGACATATTCCTACGAGCAGTACTTC; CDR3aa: CASSTGTSGTYSYEQYF
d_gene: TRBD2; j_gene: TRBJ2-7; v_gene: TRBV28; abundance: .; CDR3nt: TGTGCCAGCAGCCCGGGGGGGCCTTTAGGGGTCGAGCAGTACTTC; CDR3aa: CASSPGGPLGVEQYF
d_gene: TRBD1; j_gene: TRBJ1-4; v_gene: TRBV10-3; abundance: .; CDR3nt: TGTGCCATCAGGCCGGGACAGGGACGAAATAATGAAAAACTGTTTTTT; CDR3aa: CAIRPGQGRNNEKLFF
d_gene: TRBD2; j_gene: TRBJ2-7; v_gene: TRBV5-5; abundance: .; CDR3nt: TGTGCCAGCAGCTTTTCGGGGGGAACCTACGAGCAGTACTTC; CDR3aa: CASSFSGGTYEQYF
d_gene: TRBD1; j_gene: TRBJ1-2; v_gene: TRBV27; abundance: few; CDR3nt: TGTGCCAGCAGACCGACCGGGACAGGCGACTATGGCTACACCTTC; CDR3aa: CASRPTGTGDYGYTF
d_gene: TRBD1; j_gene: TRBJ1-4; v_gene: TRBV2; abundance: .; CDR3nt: TGTGCCAGCAGTGACAAGACAGGGGCGGTAGTTGGGGAACTGTTTTTT; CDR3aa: CASSDKTGAVVGELFF